A single TCR beta chain is shown here with its context. The sample belongs to a study of blood T cell repertoires in COVID-19. The protocol was immunoSEQ multiplex PCR, while the TCRdb copy is restricted to in-frame clones and leaves out a portion. The sample holds around 200,000 clones; 84% are singletons and the top ten take more than 12%. This receptor was identified in a woman between 65 and 79 years old with COVID-19, enrolled during active disease. The sample consisted of peripheral blood.

In DNA, the CDR3 is TGTGCCAGTAGTCCGCGGACAGATTCACCCCTCCACTTT. Translating it yields CASSPRTDSPLHF. The J gene is TRBJ1-6, the V gene TRBV19; D perhaps matches TRBD1 (6 bases). The CDR3 has 13 amino acids. Trimming took 5 bases from V and 8 from J, leaving 10 bases between them. Germline CDR1 reads LNHDA; CDR2 reads SQIVND (reference sequence).